Each of the 31 T cell receptor beta chains below was sequenced from the same sample in a study of cytomegalovirus exposure and HLA in healthy donors. Researchers ran the PCR with 60 Vbeta and 13 Jbeta primers. The protocol was immunoSEQ multiplex PCR, while the TCRdb copy is restricted to in-frame clones and leaves out a portion. The sample contains approximately 94,000 clones, 70% to 85% of which appear only once. Source material: PBMCs. The receptors come from a man aged 25 to 45 in good health and CMV-seropositive.

The chain employs TRBV28 and TRBJ1-1; D is unresolved. Deletions cut 6 bases from V and 4 bases from J, with 15 bases between. The CDR3 covers 14 residues. Germline values: CDR1 MDHEN, CDR2 SYDVKM. CDR3 bases: TGTGCCAGCAGCCGCCGTTGGAGGGTCACTGAAGCTTTCTTT. It specifies CASSRRWRVTEAFF.

There are a few counts of this clone. Other nucleotide sequences in the sample specify the same CDR3. The rearrangement joins TRBV5-4 to TRBJ1-1; no firm D call. The germline V gene encodes CDR1 SGHNT and CDR2 YYREEE (reference sequence). The CDR3 totals 13 residues. V shed 0 bases and J shed 1 base, with 4 bases lying between them. CDR3 loop: CASSLEQNTEAFF. In DNA, the CDR3 is TGTGCCAGCAGCTTGGAACAGAACACTGAAGCTTTCTTT.

The DNA for the CDR3 is TGTGCCAGCAGCCTTAGCCCATCCTACGAGCAGTACTTC. This translates into CASSLSPSYEQYF. The chain has TRBV7-9 and TRBJ2-7; the D is unclear. This CDR3 contains 13 residues. The V end lost 5 bases, the J end lost 1 base, and 9 bases lay between the germline ends. CDR1 is SEHNR and CDR2 is FQNEAQ in the germline V gene (reference sequence).

This chain links TRBV5-4 with TRBJ2-1, with D perhaps TRBD1 (5 bases). The V end lost 4 bases, the J end lost 3 bases, and 8 bases lay between the germline ends. Germline assignment: CDR1 SGHNT and CDR2 YYREEE (reference sequence). The CDR3 is 13 residues long. CDR3 nucleotide sequence: TGTGCCAGCAGCCGGACATTCTACAATGAGCAGTTCTTC. It translates to CASSRTFYNEQFF.

This clone was recorded only once. The rearrangement uses TRBV2 and TRBJ2-1, with 9 nucleotides matching TRBD2. The CDR3 sequence is 15 residues long. Unmatched junction bases numbered 7, after V lost 5 bases and J lost 5 bases. Germline CDR1 and CDR2: SNHLY and FYNNEI. CDR3 amino acids: CASSLAGWRNNEQFF. The CDR3 DNA reads TGTGCCAGCAGTCTAGCGGGGTGGAGGAACAATGAGCAGTTCTTC.

The chain has TRBV9 and TRBJ2-2; 8 nucleotides agree with TRBD1. With V trimmed by 0 bases and J by 3 bases, 4 bases remained unmatched. In germline, CDR1 is SGDLS, CDR2 YYNGEE. This CDR3 comprises 16 residues. CDR3 amino acids: CASSVVGQGHTGELFF. The CDR3 nucleotides are TGTGCCAGCAGCGTAGTTGGACAGGGCCACACCGGGGAGCTGTTTTTT.

The chain recombines TRBV19 with TRBJ1-5, with D possibly TRBD1 on 5 matching bases. Germline CDR1 LNHDA, CDR2 SQIVND (reference sequence). The CDR3 runs to 16 residues. The V end was cut by 1 base, the J end by 2 bases, with 12 bases between. CDR3 nucleotide sequence: TGTGCCAGTAGTATAGTCCCCAGGGTGCGCAATCAGCCCCAGCATTTT. The encoded protein is CASSIVPRVRNQPQHF. The full variable domain, in which reference TRBV19 and TRBJ1-5 provide the parts outside the CDR3, is DGGITQSPKYLFRKEGQNVTLSCEQNLNHDAMYWYRQDPGQGLRLIYYSQIVNDFQKGDIAEGYSVSREKKESFPLTVTSAQKNPTAFYLCASSIVPRVRNQPQHFGDGTRLSIL.

The V gene is TRBV18, the J gene TRBJ2-5, with 7 bases fitting TRBD1. The CDR3 length is 17 residues. CDR1 is KGHSH, CDR2 LQKENI, per germline. Trimming took 6 bases from V and 2 from J; bases not matched to a gene: 15. The CDR3 reads CASSQSTGSGKQETQYF. The CDR3 bases are TGTGCCAGCTCTCAATCGACAGGGTCTGGGAAACAAGAGACCCAGTACTTC.

The rearrangement links TRBV6-7 to TRBJ2-7; 9 nucleotides line up with TRBD1. TRBV6-7 is recorded as an ORF, its role being uncertain. The length of the CDR3 is 15 residues. V was clipped by 6 bases and J by 6 bases; unmatched bases: 12. The CDR3 DNA sequence: TGTGCCAGCAGCTCTCGGACAGGGGAATTCTCCGAGCAGTACGTC. Its translation: CASSSRTGEFSEQYV.

V gene TRBV2 combines with J gene TRBJ2-7, with D maybe TRBD1 (6 bases). V lost 5 bases, J lost 8 bases, and 10 bases lay in between. The CDR3 is 11 amino acids. The V gene's germline CDR1 is SNHLY and CDR2 FYNNEI. The CDR3 DNA reads as TGTGCCAGCAGTTGGACAGCCCAGCAGTACTTC. Translated, it gives CASSWTAQQYF.

The sample holds a few counts of this clone. This sample also contains other DNA sequences that code for the same CDR3. The chain joins TRBV18 to TRBJ1-1; D unclear. Germline values: CDR1 KGHSH, CDR2 LQKENI. Trimming pared 6 bases from V and 1 base from J, leaving 9 bases between. The CDR3 is 13 residues long. The CDR3 loop is CASSLQKNTEAFF. In DNA form, the CDR3 reads TGTGCCAGCTCCCTACAGAAGAACACTGAAGCTTTCTTT. Full variable domain (outside the CDR3, taken from reference TRBV18 and TRBJ1-1): NAGVMQNPRHLVRRRGQEARLRCSPMKGHSHVYWYRQLPEEGLKFMVYLQKENIIDESGMPKERFSAEFPKEGPSILRIQQVVRGDSAAYFCASSLQKNTEAFFGQGTRLTVV.

The chain is built from TRBV5-1 and TRBJ1-1; 8 bases are a match to TRBD1. The germline V gene has CDR1 SGHRS and CDR2 YFSETQ. The CDR3 extends over 15 amino acids. Trimming took 3 bases from V and 2 from J; bases not matched to a gene: 6. The CDR3 protein is CASSWRDRGNTEAFF. The CDR3 DNA reads as TGCGCCAGCAGCTGGAGAGACAGGGGAAACACTGAAGCTTTCTTT.

The CDR3 DNA reads as TGCAGCGTTGAAGGGTCGGAAGAGCGGGTTGGCTCCTACAATGAGCAGTTCTTC. Amino acids: CSVEGSEERVGSYNEQFF. The gene calls are TRBV29-1 and TRBJ2-1; a possible D gene is TRBD2 (6 bases). CDR3 length: 18 residues. V lost 1 base and J lost 0, with 19 bases in between. Germline V CDR1 and CDR2: SQVTM, ANQGSEA.

The chain joins TRBV4-1 to TRBJ1-5; 8 bases match TRBD1. The CDR3 covers 16 residues. J lost 7 bases, V lost 3 bases, and 11 bases had no gene match. CDR1 is MGHRA and CDR2 is YSYEKL in the germline V gene. CDR3 loop: CASSQELTGVAQPQHF. DNA for the CDR3: TGCGCCAGCAGCCAGGAACTGACAGGGGTCGCACAGCCCCAGCATTTT.

The chain joins TRBV27 to TRBJ2-7, with 9 bases identical to TRBD1. Germline loops: CDR1 MNHEY, CDR2 SMNVEV (reference sequence). With 6 bases clipped from V and 1 base from J, the junction kept 7 bases outside the gene matches. This CDR3 has 15 residues. CDR3 nucleotide sequence: TGTGCCAGCAGACTACAGGGGGCCTTGTCCTACGAGCAGTACTTC. The encoded protein is CASRLQGALSYEQYF.

The rearrangement links TRBV27 to TRBJ1-2; a weak D match, TRBD1 (6 bases). The CDR3 totals 15 residues. Trimming took 0 bases from V and 7 from J, leaving 15 bases between them. Per germline, CDR1 MNHEY and CDR2 SMNVEV (reference sequence). CDR3 sequence: CASSLSKTGRGGYTF. The DNA of the CDR3 is TGTGCCAGCAGTTTATCGAAGACAGGACGGGGTGGCTACACCTTC.

V is TRBV6-6 and J is TRBJ2-5, with 7 bases matching TRBD1. After removal of 6 bases from V and 4 bases from J, the junction contained 11 bases not matched to a gene. CDR1 MNHNY and CDR2 SVGAGI come from the germline V gene (reference sequence). CDR3 length equals 15 residues. The CDR3 reads CASRYYRGSGETQYF. DNA of the CDR3: TGTGCCAGCAGGTATTACAGGGGTTCTGGAGAGACCCAGTACTTC.

A note on this clone: A junction end diverges from the germline sequence, so it may reflect a read error. The V and J genes are TRBV7-9 and TRBJ1-2, with 7 bases that match TRBD1. In germline, CDR1 is SEHNR, CDR2 FQNEAQ (reference sequence). This CDR3 region has 13 residues. The CDR3 reads CSSSPGQNYGYTF. CDR3 DNA: TGTTCCAGCAGCCCGGGACAGAACTATGGCTACACCTTC.

The CDR3 is CASSVEPGVKNIQYF. The CDR3 region has the DNA TGTGCCAGCAGCGTTGAACCGGGAGTCAAAAACATTCAGTACTTC. The V and J genes are TRBV9 and TRBJ2-4; TRBD2 is a possible D gene (6 bases). V was trimmed by 2 bases and J by 3 bases, leaving 12 bases between them. Germline V gives CDR1 SGDLS, CDR2 YYNGEE. This CDR3 is built from 15 residues.

The rearrangement joins TRBV19 to TRBJ1-5, with 12 positions matching TRBD1. Germline CDR1 and CDR2: LNHDA and SQIVND (reference sequence). The ends lost 8 bases at V and 2 bases at J; junction bases unmatched: 13. There are 18 residues in the CDR3. DNA of the CDR3: TGTGCCAGTGGGGGGGGGACAGGGGGCGGTTTGGGCAATCAGCCCCAGCATTTT. This gives the protein CASGGGTGGGLGNQPQHF.

This chain joins TRBV10-2 and TRBJ2-3; TRBD2 might be the D (5 bases). Per germline, CDR1 WSHSY and CDR2 SAAADI. This CDR3 is built from 17 residues. V lost 0 bases and J lost 2, with 15 bases in between. The CDR3 sequence is CASSESRARPSTDTQYF. CDR3 nucleotides: TGCGCCAGCAGTGAGTCGAGGGCTCGCCCTTCCACAGATACGCAGTATTTT.

As concerns this clone: This sample also contains other DNA sequences that code for the same CDR3. This sequence joins TRBV7-9 and TRBJ2-6; 7 bases fit TRBD1. V lost 5 bases and J lost 2; bases outside the gene matches: 3. CDR3 length: 15 amino acids. The germline gives CDR1 SEHNR, CDR2 FQNEAQ (reference sequence). The CDR3 DNA reads TGTGCCAGCAGCCTCGGGACAGCTGGGGCCAACGTCCTGACTTTC. Its translation: CASSLGTAGANVLTF. The full variable domain, its missing parts supplied by reference TRBV7-9 and TRBJ2-6, is DTGVSQNPRHKITKRGQNVTFRCDPISEHNRLYWYRQTLGQGPEFLTYFQNEAQLEKSRLLSDRFSAERPKGSFSTLEIQRTEQGDSAMYLCASSLGTAGANVLTFGAGSRLTVL.

The chain recombines TRBV19 with TRBJ1-1; no reliable D call. Germline CDR1 LNHDA, CDR2 SQIVND (reference sequence). The CDR3 length is 13 residues. V lost 5 bases, J lost 1 base, and 8 bases lay in between. The chain's CDR3 is CASSRTRNTEAFF. Written as DNA, the CDR3 is TGTGCCAGTAGTCGTACAAGGAACACTGAAGCTTTCTTT.

The rearrangement links TRBV29-1 to TRBJ1-3, with TRBD1 identical over 7 bases. V shed 6 bases, J shed 4 bases, and the junction held 6 bases outside the gene matches. The CDR3 has 13 residues. CDR1 SQVTM and CDR2 ANQGSEA come from the germline V gene. CDR3 sequence (DNA): TGCAGCGTCGGGGGACAGTCAGGAAACACCATATATTTT. Translation gives CSVGGQSGNTIYF.

This clone has only a few counts. A read error may produce the germline difference seen at one junction end. The chain links TRBV4-2 to TRBJ2-1; 9 positions agree with TRBD1. The CDR3 runs to 13 residues. Germline V gene sequence: CDR1 LGHNA, CDR2 YNFKEQ. CDR3 bases: TGTGCCAGCAGCCAAGAAGGGACAGGGCGGGTCCTCTTC. Its protein product is CASSQEGTGRVLF.

The chain combines TRBV4-1 with TRBJ2-7; D is unresolved. V lost 3 bases and J lost 0, with 15 bases in between. Germline lookup yields CDR1 MGHRA and CDR2 YSYEKL. CDR3 length: 16 amino acids. CDR3 region: CASSHRAPPSSYEQYF. DNA for the CDR3: TGCGCCAGCAGCCACCGAGCGCCCCCTAGCTCCTACGAGCAGTACTTC.

This clone was seen a few times. The CDR3 DNA follows: TGTGCCAGCAGTGCCCCAGGGCTGGGAGAGACCCAGTACTTC. Translation: CASSAPGLGETQYF. The V and J genes are TRBV6-1 and TRBJ2-5; weak D call: TRBD1 (5 bases). The germline V gene encodes CDR1 MNHNS and CDR2 SASEGT. The CDR3 sequence is 14 residues long. V lost 4 bases to trimming and J lost 4 bases, with 13 bases between them.

This chain joins TRBV6-6 and TRBJ2-7; D may be TRBD1 (5 bases). There are 13 residues in the CDR3. The germline CDR1 and CDR2 sequences are MNHNY and SVGAGI (reference sequence). V was cut by 5 bases and J by 5 bases, with 13 bases left in between. CDR3 DNA: TGTGCCAGCAGTCGTCGACAGACCCACGAGCAGTACTTC. It translates to CASSRRQTHEQYF.

Of note for this clone: One end of the junction fails to match germline, which may point to a read error. The chain uses TRBV7-7 and TRBJ1-1; no definite D call. The CDR3 runs 13 residues. The V gene's germline CDR1 is SSHAT and CDR2 FNYEAQ (reference sequence). CDR3: CASSPGPNTEAFF. The CDR3 DNA is TGTGCTAGCAGCCCTGGGCCGAACACTGAAGCTTTCTTT.

The chain is built from TRBV5-1 and TRBJ1-1; 11 positions match TRBD1. V shed 0 bases, J shed 6 bases, and the junction held 4 bases outside the gene matches. This CDR3 contains 15 residues. In germline, CDR1 is SGHRS, CDR2 YFSETQ. DNA for the CDR3: TGCGCCAGCAGCTTGGGGGGACAGGGGGGGGCTGAAGCTTTCTTT. It is translated as CASSLGGQGGAEAFF.

This clone has a single count. The chain employs TRBV7-2 and TRBJ2-3; weak D call: TRBD2 (5 bases). Trimming stripped 5 bases from V and 6 bases from J, with 18 bases between. From germline, CDR1 is SGHTA and CDR2 FQGNSA. This CDR3 region has 15 residues. CDR3 nucleotides: TGTGCCAGCAGCCCCGGAGGTCAGCCCCAGGATACGCAGTATTTT. Protein sequence: CASSPGGQPQDTQYF.